This T cell receptor beta chain comes out of a study of early T cells in non-severe SARS-CoV-2 infection. In the study overall: RNA in bulk from unsorted whole blood was sequenced, and chains were unpaired.

Each CDR3 protein gets one entry after TCRdb re-called the 5' RACE reads with MiXCR. The sample shows about 89,000 distinct CDR3 sequences, roughly 17% of them seen only once. In its sample, this clonotype was seen a few times. The ends were cut back, 0 bases at V and 6 bases at J, with 12 bases in the middle. From germline, CDR1 is LGHNA and CDR2 YSLEER. This CDR3 spans 15 amino acids. The TCR originated in an adult who was a healthcare worker with PCR-confirmed SARS-CoV-2 infection or an uninfected control (not recorded which). This chain links TRBV4-3 with TRBJ2-4; D gene unclear. The sequenced sample was whole blood, obtained at baseline. Here the CDR3 DNA reads TGCGCCAGCAGCCAAGAGGAAAAGGTTCGAAACATTCAGTACTTC. Translated: CASSQEEKVRNIQYF.